This T cell receptor (beta chain) emerged from a study of T cell clones after liver transplantation. For the study at large: Samples came from ITN030ST, which attempted immunosuppression withdrawal within 2 years of liver transplantation. Post-transplant blood was tracked for graft-donor-reactive T cell clones identified in a pre-transplant mixed lymphocyte reaction.

Sequenced by immunoSEQ multiplex PCR; TCRdb stores in-frame clones only, minus some. The sample lists more than 70,000 clones, less than 90% occurring once. Findings and limits, study-wide: Rather than being deleted, graft donor-reactive T cells may have moved into the graft. Conclusions were preliminary, with small, heterogeneous patient groups.

From germline, CDR1 is LNHDA and CDR2 SQIVND (reference sequence). The CDR3 has 13 amino acids. V was pared by 6 bases and J by 4 bases, with 10 bases between. Remarks on this clone: Its antigen is as yet unknown.

The clonotype originates from a human patient who received a liver transplant. Some T cells may possibly be graft donor cells. The rearrangement links TRBV19 to TRBJ2-1; possibly TRBD2 for D (5 bases). Source: CD4+ T cells from blood, taken at the 22-month timepoint. CDR3 in amino acids: CASRGSRYNEQFF. The CDR3 DNA follows: TGTGCCAGTAGGGGGAGTCGGTACAATGAGCAGTTCTTC.